The 9 T cell receptor beta chains listed next were all sequenced from one sample in a study of Graves' ophthalmopathy and Graves' hyperthyroidism. Amplification targeted the TCR beta CDR3 regions, with RNA transcripts as the source material. First-round RT-PCR relied on HTBI primers, and a second-round multiplex PCR came next. TCRdb re-called the multiplex PCR reads through MiXCR, storing one row per CDR3 protein. The data hold roughly 400,000 distinct CDR3 sequences, with about 17% observed a single time. Sequences were obtained from peripheral blood. The receptors originated from an adult woman with stable Graves' hyperthyroidism.

A few counts support this clonotype. The rearrangement links TRBV18 to TRBJ1-2; TRBD1 might be the D (6 bases). The germline V gene encodes CDR1 KGHSH and CDR2 LQKENI. Between the trimmed V and J ends, which lost 0 bases and 4 bases, there was a span of 12 bases. The CDR3 is 15 residues long. The CDR3 DNA reads TGTGCCAGCTCACCACCGGGGCAGGGGATCTATGGCTACACCTTC. Residues: CASSPPGQGIYGYTF.

This clonotype was seen repeatedly, ten times or more. The rearrangement joins TRBV15 to TRBJ2-7, with no clear D. Germline V gives CDR1 LNHNV, CDR2 YYDKDF (reference sequence). The ends were cut back, 3 bases at V and 4 bases at J, with 16 bases in the middle. This CDR3 spans 15 amino acids. The CDR3 here is CATSRDVRRAYEQYF. CDR3 coding DNA: TGTGCCACCAGCAGGGACGTCAGAAGGGCGTACGAGCAGTACTTC.

In this sample, this clonotype turned up many times. CDR3 in amino acids: CASLPGLAGMWEQYF. The CDR3 nucleotides read TGTGCCAGCCTACCCGGACTAGCGGGAATGTGGGAGCAGTACTTC. The chain links TRBV6-2 or TRBV6-3 to TRBJ2-7; 12 bases match TRBD2. After removal of 8 bases from V and 7 bases from J, the junction contained 12 bases not matched to a gene. The CDR3 runs 15 residues. CDR1 is MNHEY, CDR2 SVGEGT, per germline.

In this sample, this clonotype turned up many times. This rearrangement joins TRBV6-2 or TRBV6-3 to TRBJ2-2; 7 nucleotides line up with TRBD1. Germline CDR1 and CDR2: MNHEY and SVGEGT. CDR3 length: 15 amino acids. Germline trimming cut 6 bases from V and 0 bases from J; bases unmatched to any gene: 4. The CDR3 sequence is CASRPGTANTGELFF. DNA for the CDR3: TGTGCCAGCAGACCCGGGACAGCGAACACCGGGGAGCTGTTTTTT.

The chain recombines TRBV7-2 with TRBJ1-3; TRBD1 agrees at 8 bases. This CDR3 is built from 20 residues. Germline assignment: CDR1 SGHTA and CDR2 FQGNSA. J gave up 1 base and V 3 bases, and 17 bases lay outside the gene matches. CDR3 DNA: TGTGCCAGCAGCTTCCCGGCCGGGGCAGGGGGCCCCTTTTCTGGAAACACCATATATTTT. It codes for CASSFPAGAGGPFSGNTIYF.

This clonotype was detected many times. The chain is built from TRBV10-3 and TRBJ2-7, with 11 bases fitting TRBD2. The germline V gene has CDR1 ENHRY and CDR2 SYGVKD. The CDR3 has 13 residues. Germline trimming cut 6 bases from V and 7 bases from J; bases unmatched to any gene: 5. CDR3 protein: CAIRGTSGSEQYF. The CDR3 coding sequence is TGTGCCATCAGAGGGACTAGCGGCTCGGAGCAGTACTTC.

V and J are TRBV2 and TRBJ1-1; TRBD1 agrees at 9 bases. The length of the CDR3 is 13 residues. J gave up 11 bases and V 6 bases, and 10 bases lay outside the gene matches. Per the germline V gene, CDR1 is SNHLY and CDR2 is FYNNEI. The CDR3 here is CASRGQGDTGAFF. DNA of the CDR3: TGTGCCAGCAGGGGACAGGGTGACACTGGGGCTTTCTTT.

Points on this clonotype: This may stem from a read error, because a much larger clone lies one nucleotide away. The rearrangement uses TRBV5-1 and TRBJ1-1; TRBD1 might be the D (5 bases). The CDR3 is 13 amino acids. Germline loops: CDR1 SGHRS, CDR2 YFSETQ. Trimming cost V 1 base and J 6 bases, with 10 bases left between them. The CDR3 protein is CASSLMQGSEAFF. The CDR3 DNA reads as TGCGCCAGCAGCTTGATGCAGGGCTCTGAAGCTTTCTTT.

The V call is TRBV20-1, the J call TRBJ2-2; D call uncertain. Trimming took 0 bases from V and 8 from J, leaving 13 bases between them. The CDR3 is made up of 14 amino acids. Germline V gene sequence: CDR1 DFQATT, CDR2 SNEGSKA (reference sequence). The CDR3 region has the DNA TGCAGTGCTAGAGATAGGCCCTTAATTGGGGAGCTGTTTTTT. It codes for CSARDRPLIGELFF.